This T cell receptor beta chain was captured in a study of Tregs in tolerant kidney transplant recipients. The protocol was immunoSEQ multiplex PCR, while the TCRdb copy is restricted to in-frame clones and leaves out a portion. This sample's table has roughly 32,000 clones. With 8 bases removed from V and 2 bases from J, the gap between germline ends came to 16 bases. The germline gives CDR1 SGHTA, CDR2 FQGNSA. This CDR3 spans 14 amino acids. Comment on this clone: Coverage ceases 3 residues before the CDR3 finishes, and the germline J gene fills in the end. Other nucleotide sequences from this sample produce the same CDR3.

The J gene is TRBJ2-7, the V gene TRBV7-2; possible D gene TRBD2, 6 bases. This TCR was sampled from a human donor who received a combined kidney and bone marrow transplant. The source was CD8+ T cells from blood, collected before the transplant. This CDR3 reads CASGRLEAPYEQYF. CDR3 bases read: TGTGCCAGCGGGCGACTAGAGGCCCCCTACGAG. The full variable domain, rest sourced from reference TRBV7-2 and TRBJ2-7, is GAGVSQSPSNKVTEKGKDVELRCDPISGHTALYWYRQSLGQGLEFLIYFQGNSAPDKSGLPSDRFSAERTGGSVSTLTIQRTQQEDSAVYLCASGRLEAPYEQYFGPGTRLTVT.